Below are 11 T cell receptor beta chains sequenced from a single sample in a study of blood T cell repertoires in COVID-19. Produced via immunoSEQ multiplex PCR; TCRdb's table is partial and in-frame only. This table has some 120,000 clones, about 86% appearing once. Sequencing was performed on peripheral blood. The origin of the receptors is a woman aged 50 to 60 with acute or convalescent COVID-19.

The genes are TRBV5-6 and TRBJ1-6; a possible D gene is TRBD1 (6 bases). V dropped 1 base and J dropped 10 bases, with 12 bases sitting between them. This CDR3 region has 14 residues. Looked up from germline, CDR1 is SGHDT and CDR2 is YYEEEE. The CDR3 nucleotides read TGTGCCAGCAGCTTGACAGGGAAAGAGTCACCCCTCCACTTT. This sequence encodes CASSLTGKESPLHF.

The chain joins TRBV6-1 to TRBJ1-2, with 7 bases lining up with TRBD1. Trimming cost V 2 bases and J 8 bases; bases outside gene matches: 11. Germline CDR1 MNHNS, CDR2 SASEGT. This CDR3 has 15 amino acids. CDR3 sequence: CASSESRLGGAGYTF. The CDR3 DNA is TGTGCCAGCAGTGAATCCAGATTAGGGGGCGCAGGCTACACCTTC.

The count of this clone is one. The chain joins TRBV25-1 to TRBJ1-5; D is possibly TRBD1 (6 bases). Germline-derived CDR1 and CDR2 are MGHDK and SYGVNS. V dropped 3 bases and J dropped 6 bases, with 12 bases sitting between them. The CDR3 has 14 residues. The CDR3 loop is CASSDQGQPQPQHF. In DNA form, the CDR3 reads TGTGCCAGCAGTGACCAGGGACAACCTCAGCCCCAGCATTTT. Looking up the rest from reference TRBV25-1 and TRBJ1-5 gives the full variable domain: EADIYQTPRYLVIGTGKKITLECSQTMGHDKMYWYQQDPGMELHLIHYSYGVNSTEKGDLSSESTVSRIRTEHFPLTLESARPSHTSQYLCASSDQGQPQPQHFGDGTRLSIL.

The table lists this clone with a few counts. J is TRBJ2-7 and V is TRBV5-1; the match to TRBD1 covers 7 bases. Germline CDR1 SGHRS, CDR2 YFSETQ. V shed 0 bases, J shed 5 bases, and the junction held 5 bases outside the gene matches. The CDR3 extends over 14 amino acids. The CDR3 sequence is CASSLGQGVNEQYF. CDR3 nucleotides: TGCGCCAGCAGCTTGGGGCAGGGGGTGAACGAGCAGTACTTC.

The chain is built from TRBV19 and TRBJ1-1; TRBD1 aligns across 8 bases. J was trimmed by 1 base and V by 3 bases; bases with no gene match: 7. Germline V gene lookup returns CDR1 LNHDA and CDR2 SQIVND (reference sequence). The CDR3 runs to 16 residues. The CDR3 DNA sequence: TGTGCCAGTAGTATGAGCTCTGACAGGGGGAACACTGAAGCTTTCTTT. Amino acids: CASSMSSDRGNTEAFF.

The J gene is TRBJ1-2, the V gene TRBV5-4; TRBD1 is a possible D gene (5 bases). Germline V gene data show CDR1 as SGHNT and CDR2 as YYREEE (reference sequence). The CDR3 covers 13 residues. Trimming shortened V by 5 bases and J by 8 bases, and 16 bases separated the two germline ends. The CDR3 protein is CASRLQGAWGYTF. CDR3 nucleotides: TGTGCCAGCAGATTGCAGGGTGCCTGGGGCTACACCTTC.

The chain employs TRBV19 and TRBJ1-5; D is ambiguous. V was cut by 3 bases and J by 5 bases, with 14 bases left in between. Germline-derived CDR1 and CDR2 are LNHDA and SQIVND (reference sequence). The CDR3 runs 15 residues. DNA for the CDR3: TGTGCCAGTAGTATCAATTCTCGTACAGATCAGCCCCAGCATTTT. Translating it yields CASSINSRTDQPQHF.

This clone was picked up one time. This chain links TRBV4-1 with TRBJ2-7; the match to TRBD1 covers 8 bases. Unmatched junction bases numbered 10, after V lost 2 bases and J lost 4 bases. From germline, CDR1 is MGHRA and CDR2 YSYEKL. The CDR3 is made up of 16 amino acids. CDR3 nucleotide sequence: TGCGCCAGCAGCCAACCAACAGGGGGACCCCCATACGAGCAGTACTTC. Translation gives CASSQPTGGPPYEQYF.

This clone was detected once. The chain recombines TRBV3-1 (or the pseudogene TRBV3-2) with TRBJ2-7, with D possibly being TRBD2 (7 bases). Deletions cut 4 bases from V and 2 bases from J, with 18 bases between. The CDR3 spans 16 residues. Germline lookup yields CDR1 LGHDT and CDR2 YNNKEL (reference sequence). This CDR3 reads CASSPMGGAPTYEQYF. The CDR3 DNA is TGTGCCAGCAGCCCGATGGGGGGGGCCCCCACCTACGAGCAGTACTTC.

V usage is TRBV3-1 (or the pseudogene TRBV3-2) and J usage is TRBJ2-1; D gene ambiguous. CDR3 size: 11 residues. Trimming removed 3 bases at V and 8 bases at J, with 5 bases between. Germline V lookup: CDR1 LGHDT, CDR2 YNNKEL (reference sequence). CDR3 residues: CASSQSYEQFF. The CDR3 nucleotides read TGTGCCAGCAGCCAGAGTTATGAGCAGTTCTTC.

The chain couples TRBV11-3 to TRBJ2-2; D is uncertain. The CDR3 extends over 16 amino acids. Germline V CDR1 and CDR2: SGHNT, YENEEA. The V and J ends lost 1 base and 0 bases respectively, with 9 bases between them. CDR3 loop: CASSLAATPNTGELFF. DNA of the CDR3: TGTGCCAGCAGCTTAGCTGCGACTCCGAACACCGGGGAGCTGTTTTTT.